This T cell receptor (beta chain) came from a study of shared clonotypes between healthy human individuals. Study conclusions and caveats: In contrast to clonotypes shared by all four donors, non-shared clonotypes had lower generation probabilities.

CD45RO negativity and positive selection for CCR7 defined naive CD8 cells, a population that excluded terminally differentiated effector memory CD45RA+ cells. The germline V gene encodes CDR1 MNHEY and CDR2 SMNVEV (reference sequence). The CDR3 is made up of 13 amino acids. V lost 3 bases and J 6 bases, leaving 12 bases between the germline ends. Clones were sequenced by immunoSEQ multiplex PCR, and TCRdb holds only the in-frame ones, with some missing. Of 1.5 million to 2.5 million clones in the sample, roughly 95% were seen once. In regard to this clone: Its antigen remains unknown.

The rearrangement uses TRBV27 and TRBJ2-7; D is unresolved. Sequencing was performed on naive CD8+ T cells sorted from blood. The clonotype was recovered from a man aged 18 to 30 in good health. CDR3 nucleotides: TGTGCCAGCAGTTTCAACAAGCCGGGCGAGCAGTACTTC. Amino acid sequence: CASSFNKPGEQYF.